The 3 T cell receptor beta chains below come from one sample, sequenced in a study of blood T cell repertoires in COVID-19. Generated by immunoSEQ multiplex PCR, the TCRdb table keeps only in-frame clones and is missing some. The data show under 250,000 clones, 86% seen once. Sequencing input: peripheral blood. These receptors were collected from a woman older than 75 with COVID-19, enrolled during active disease.

To note about this clone: Other DNA variants within this sample encode the same CDR3. The J gene is TRBJ2-5, the V gene TRBV7-8, with D unresolved. Germline CDR1 SGHVS, CDR2 FQNEAQ. This CDR3 spans 13 amino acids. V was clipped by 1 base and J by 2 bases, with 5 bases between them. The CDR3 nucleotides are TGTGCCAGCAGCTTAGGGCCTCAAGAGACCCAGTACTTC. It codes for CASSLGPQETQYF.

This sequence joins TRBV6-2 or TRBV6-3 and TRBJ1-2; D call uncertain. The V gene's germline CDR1 is MNHEY and CDR2 SVGEGT. V shed 4 bases and J shed 3 bases, with 15 bases lying between them. The CDR3 runs to 15 residues. The CDR3 bases are TGTGCCAGCAGTTCCGCGGGTCCTTCAGACTATGGCTACACCTTC. Translated, it gives CASSSAGPSDYGYTF.

About this clone: This sample includes further DNA sequences coding for the same CDR3. The chain employs TRBV5-1 and TRBJ2-2; D is uncertain. CDR1 SGHRS and CDR2 YFSETQ come from the germline V gene. The CDR3 runs 13 residues. The ends were cut back, 1 base at V and 5 bases at J, with 6 bases in the middle. The CDR3 loop is CASSLRVTGELFF. In DNA form, the CDR3 reads TGCGCCAGCAGCTTGAGAGTTACCGGGGAGCTGTTTTTT.